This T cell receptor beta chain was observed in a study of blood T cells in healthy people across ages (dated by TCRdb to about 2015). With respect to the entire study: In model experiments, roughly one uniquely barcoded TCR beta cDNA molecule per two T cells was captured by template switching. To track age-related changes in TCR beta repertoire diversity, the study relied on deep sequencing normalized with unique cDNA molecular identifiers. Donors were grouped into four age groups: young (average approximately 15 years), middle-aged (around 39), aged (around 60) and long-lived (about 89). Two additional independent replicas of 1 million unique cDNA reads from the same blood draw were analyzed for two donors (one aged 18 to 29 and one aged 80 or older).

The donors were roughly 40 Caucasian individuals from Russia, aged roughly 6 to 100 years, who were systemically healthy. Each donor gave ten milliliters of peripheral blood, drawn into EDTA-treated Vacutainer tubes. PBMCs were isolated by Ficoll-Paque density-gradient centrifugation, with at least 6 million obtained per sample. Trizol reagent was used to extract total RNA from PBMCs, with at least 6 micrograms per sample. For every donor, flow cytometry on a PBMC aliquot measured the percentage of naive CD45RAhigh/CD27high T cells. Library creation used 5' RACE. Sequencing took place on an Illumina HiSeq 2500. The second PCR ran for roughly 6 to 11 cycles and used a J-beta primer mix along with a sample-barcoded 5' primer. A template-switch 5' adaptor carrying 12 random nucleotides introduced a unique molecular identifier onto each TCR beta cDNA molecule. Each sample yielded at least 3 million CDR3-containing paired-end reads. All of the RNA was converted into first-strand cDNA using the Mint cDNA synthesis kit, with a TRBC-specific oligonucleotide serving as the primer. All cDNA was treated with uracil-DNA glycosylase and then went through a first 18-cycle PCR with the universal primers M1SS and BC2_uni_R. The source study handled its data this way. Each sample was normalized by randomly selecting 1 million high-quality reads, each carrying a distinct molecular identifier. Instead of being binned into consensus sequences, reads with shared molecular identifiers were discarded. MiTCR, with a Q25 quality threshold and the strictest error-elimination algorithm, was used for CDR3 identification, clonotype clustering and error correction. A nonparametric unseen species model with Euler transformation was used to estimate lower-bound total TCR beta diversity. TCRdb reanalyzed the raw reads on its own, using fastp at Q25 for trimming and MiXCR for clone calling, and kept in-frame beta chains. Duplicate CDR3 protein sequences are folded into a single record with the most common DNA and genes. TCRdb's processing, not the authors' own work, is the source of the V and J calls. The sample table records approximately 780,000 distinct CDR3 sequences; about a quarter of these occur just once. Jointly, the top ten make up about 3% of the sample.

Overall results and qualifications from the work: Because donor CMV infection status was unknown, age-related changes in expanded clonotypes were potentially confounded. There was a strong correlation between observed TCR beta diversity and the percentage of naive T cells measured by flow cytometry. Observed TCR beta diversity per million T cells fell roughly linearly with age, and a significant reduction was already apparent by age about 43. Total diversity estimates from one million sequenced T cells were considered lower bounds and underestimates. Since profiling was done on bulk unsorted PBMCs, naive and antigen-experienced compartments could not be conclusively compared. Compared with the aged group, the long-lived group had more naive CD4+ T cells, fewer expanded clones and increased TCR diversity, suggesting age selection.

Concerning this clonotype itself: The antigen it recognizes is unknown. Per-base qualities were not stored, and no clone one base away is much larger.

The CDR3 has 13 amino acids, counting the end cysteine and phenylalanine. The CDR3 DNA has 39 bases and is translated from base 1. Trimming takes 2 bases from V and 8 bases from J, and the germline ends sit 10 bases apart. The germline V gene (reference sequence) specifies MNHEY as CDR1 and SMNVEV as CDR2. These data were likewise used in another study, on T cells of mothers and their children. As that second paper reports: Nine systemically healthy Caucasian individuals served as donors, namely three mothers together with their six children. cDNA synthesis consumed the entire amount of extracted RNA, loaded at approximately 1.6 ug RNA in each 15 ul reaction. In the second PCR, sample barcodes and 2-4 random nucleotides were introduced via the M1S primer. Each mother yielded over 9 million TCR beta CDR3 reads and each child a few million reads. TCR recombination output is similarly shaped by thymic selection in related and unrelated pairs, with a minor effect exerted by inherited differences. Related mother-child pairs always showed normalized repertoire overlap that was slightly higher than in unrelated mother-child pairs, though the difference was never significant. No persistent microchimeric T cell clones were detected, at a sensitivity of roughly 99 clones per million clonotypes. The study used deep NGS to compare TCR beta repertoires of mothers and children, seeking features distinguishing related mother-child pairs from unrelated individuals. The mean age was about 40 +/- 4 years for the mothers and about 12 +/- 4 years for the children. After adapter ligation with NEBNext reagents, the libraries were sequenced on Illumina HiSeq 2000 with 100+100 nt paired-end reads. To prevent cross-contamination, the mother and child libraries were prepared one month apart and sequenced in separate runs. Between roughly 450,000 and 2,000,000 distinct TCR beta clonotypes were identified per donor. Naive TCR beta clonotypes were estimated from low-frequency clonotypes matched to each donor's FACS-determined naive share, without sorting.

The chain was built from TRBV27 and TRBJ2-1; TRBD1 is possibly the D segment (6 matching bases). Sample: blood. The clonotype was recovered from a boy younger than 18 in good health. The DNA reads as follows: TGTGCCAGCAGTTTACACAGGGCTGATGAGCAGTTCTTC. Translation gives CASSLHRADEQFF.